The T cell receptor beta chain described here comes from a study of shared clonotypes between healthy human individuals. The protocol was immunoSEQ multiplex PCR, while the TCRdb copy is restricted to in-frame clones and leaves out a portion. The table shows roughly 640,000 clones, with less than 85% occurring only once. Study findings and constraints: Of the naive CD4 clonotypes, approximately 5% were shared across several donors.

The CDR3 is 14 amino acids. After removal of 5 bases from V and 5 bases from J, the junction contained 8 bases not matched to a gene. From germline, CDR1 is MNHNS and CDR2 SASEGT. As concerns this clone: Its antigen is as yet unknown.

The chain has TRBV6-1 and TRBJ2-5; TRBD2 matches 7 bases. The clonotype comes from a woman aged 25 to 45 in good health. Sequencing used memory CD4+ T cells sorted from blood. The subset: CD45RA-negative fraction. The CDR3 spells CASSFGSGKETQYF. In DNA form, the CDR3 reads TGTGCCAGCAGTTTCGGGAGCGGGAAGGAGACCCAGTACTTC.